The clone carrying this T cell receptor beta chain has only one observation. The data were obtained in a study of blood T cell repertoires in COVID-19. Overall study: Nucleic acid was either cDNA or gDNA, and it came from T cells, B-cell-depleted T cells, or PBMCs.

Clones were sequenced by immunoSEQ multiplex PCR, and TCRdb holds only the in-frame ones, with some missing. The data hold some 200,000 clones, with about 83% observed a single time. Exposed participants encountered a COVID-19 case during the 2 weeks preceding study entry. V was clipped by 6 bases and J by 8 bases; unmatched bases: 5. CDR3 length equals 13 residues. The rearrangement uses TRBV12-3 or TRBV12-4 and TRBJ1-2; TRBD1 matches 11 bases. The source is a woman aged 45-59 years who had been exposed to COVID-19. Sequencing input: PBMCs or T cells enriched from blood (not recorded which). The CDR3 DNA sequence: TGTGCCAGCAGAGAGGACAGGGGGCGCGGCTACACCTTC. Its protein product is CASREDRGRGYTF.